This T cell receptor (beta chain) is from a study of PD-1 blockade in classical Hodgkin lymphoma. Findings of the study overall: Newly diagnosed patients reportedly had lower baseline TCR diversity than healthy donors. Reasons behind the repertoire differences stay unclear, perhaps disease activity or earlier therapy.

Specified time point: newly diagnosed, previously untreated cHL patient sample. Comparators were PBMCs taken from newly diagnosed, untreated classical Hodgkin lymphoma. This clone turned up a few times. Its antigen is as yet unknown. Germline values: CDR1 LGHNA, CDR2 YNFKEQ. V was pared by 4 bases and J by 0 bases, with 13 bases between. The CDR3 consists of 17 residues. Sequenced by immunoSEQ multiplex PCR; TCRdb stores in-frame clones only, minus some. This table holds 15,000 to 20,000 clones, around 87% found once. The receptor's source is a human donor with classical Hodgkin lymphoma. Sequenced sample: peripheral blood mononuclear cells (PBMCs). The chain is built from TRBV4-2 and TRBJ2-6; D tentatively reads TRBD1 or TRBD2 (6 bases each). CDR3 coding DNA: TGTGCCAGCAGCCCGACGGGGGCACGCTCTGGGGCCAACGTCCTGACTTTC. Translation: CASSPTGARSGANVLTF.